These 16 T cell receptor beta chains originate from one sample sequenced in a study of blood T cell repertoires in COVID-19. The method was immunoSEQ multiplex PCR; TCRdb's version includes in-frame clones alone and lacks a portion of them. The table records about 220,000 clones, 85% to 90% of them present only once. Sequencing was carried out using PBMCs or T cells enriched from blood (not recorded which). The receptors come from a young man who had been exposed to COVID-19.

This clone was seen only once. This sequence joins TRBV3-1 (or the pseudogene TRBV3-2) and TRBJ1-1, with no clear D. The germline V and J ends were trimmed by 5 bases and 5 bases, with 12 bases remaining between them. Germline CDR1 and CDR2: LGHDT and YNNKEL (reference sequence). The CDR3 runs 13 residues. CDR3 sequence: CASSMEVDTEAFF. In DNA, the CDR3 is TGTGCCAGCAGCATGGAGGTGGATACTGAAGCTTTCTTT.

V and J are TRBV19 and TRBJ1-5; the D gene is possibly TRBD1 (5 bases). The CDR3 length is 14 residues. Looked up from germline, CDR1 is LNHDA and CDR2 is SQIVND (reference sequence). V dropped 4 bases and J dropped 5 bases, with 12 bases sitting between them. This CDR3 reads CASSTNRNYQPQHF. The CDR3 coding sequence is TGTGCCAGTAGTACCAACAGGAACTATCAGCCCCAGCATTTT.

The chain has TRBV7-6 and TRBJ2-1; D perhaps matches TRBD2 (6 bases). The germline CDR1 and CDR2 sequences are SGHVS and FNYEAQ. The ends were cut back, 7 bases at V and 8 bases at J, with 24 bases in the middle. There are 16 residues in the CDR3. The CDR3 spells CASTPNVRGIRDEQFF. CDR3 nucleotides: TGTGCCAGCACCCCGAATGTTCGGGGGATTAGGGATGAGCAGTTCTTC.

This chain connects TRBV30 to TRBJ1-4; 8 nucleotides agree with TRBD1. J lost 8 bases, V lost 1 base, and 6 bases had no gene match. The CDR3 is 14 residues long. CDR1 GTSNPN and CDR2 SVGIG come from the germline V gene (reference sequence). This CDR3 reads CAWSGTGFVEKLFF. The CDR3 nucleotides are TGTGCCTGGAGTGGGACAGGGTTTGTGGAAAAACTGTTTTTT.

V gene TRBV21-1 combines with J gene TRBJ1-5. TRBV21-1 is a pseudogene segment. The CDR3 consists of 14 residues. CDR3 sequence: CASSRYGSNQPQHF. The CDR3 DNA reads TGTGCCAGCAGCAGGTACGGGAGCAATCAGCCCCAGCATTTT.

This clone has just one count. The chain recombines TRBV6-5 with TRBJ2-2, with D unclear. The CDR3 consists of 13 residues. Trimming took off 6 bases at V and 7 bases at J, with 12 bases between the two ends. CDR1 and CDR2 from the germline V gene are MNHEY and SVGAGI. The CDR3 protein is CASRLRGIGELFF. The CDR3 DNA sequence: TGTGCCAGCAGACTAAGAGGAATCGGGGAGCTGTTTTTT.

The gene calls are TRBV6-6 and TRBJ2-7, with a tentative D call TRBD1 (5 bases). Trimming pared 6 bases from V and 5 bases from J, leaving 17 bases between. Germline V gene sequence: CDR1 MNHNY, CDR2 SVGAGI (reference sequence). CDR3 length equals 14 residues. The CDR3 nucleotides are TGTGCCAGCAGGAGGATCAGGGATGGGAACGAGCAGTACTTC. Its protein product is CASRRIRDGNEQYF.

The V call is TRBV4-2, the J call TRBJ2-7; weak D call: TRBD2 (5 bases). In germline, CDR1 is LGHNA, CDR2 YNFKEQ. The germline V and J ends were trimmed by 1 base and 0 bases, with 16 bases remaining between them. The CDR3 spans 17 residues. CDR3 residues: CASSQGRNGVSSYEQYF. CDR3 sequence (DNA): TGTGCCAGCAGCCAAGGACGAAACGGGGTTAGCTCCTACGAGCAGTACTTC.

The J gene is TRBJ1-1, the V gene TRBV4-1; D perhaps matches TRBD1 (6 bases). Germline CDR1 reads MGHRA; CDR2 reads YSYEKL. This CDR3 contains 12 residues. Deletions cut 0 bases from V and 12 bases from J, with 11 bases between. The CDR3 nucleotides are TGCGCCAGCAGCCAAGATGGGGGGGCAACTTTCTTT. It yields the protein CASSQDGGATFF.

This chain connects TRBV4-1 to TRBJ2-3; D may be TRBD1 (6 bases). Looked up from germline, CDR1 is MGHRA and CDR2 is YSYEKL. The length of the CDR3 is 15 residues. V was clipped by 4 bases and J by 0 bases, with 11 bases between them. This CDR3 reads CASSPHRASTDTQYF. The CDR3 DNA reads TGCGCCAGCAGCCCACACAGGGCCAGCACAGATACGCAGTATTTT.

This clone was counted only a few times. The CDR3 DNA follows: TGTGCCAGTAGATTCCGGGACAGGGTGGCGGATCAGCCCCAGCATTTT. This encodes CASRFRDRVADQPQHF. The gene calls are TRBV19 and TRBJ1-5, with 9 bases aligning to TRBD1. CDR1 LNHDA and CDR2 SQIVND come from the germline V gene (reference sequence). This CDR3 has 16 amino acids. V dropped 6 bases and J dropped 5; count of bases not matched to a gene: 11.

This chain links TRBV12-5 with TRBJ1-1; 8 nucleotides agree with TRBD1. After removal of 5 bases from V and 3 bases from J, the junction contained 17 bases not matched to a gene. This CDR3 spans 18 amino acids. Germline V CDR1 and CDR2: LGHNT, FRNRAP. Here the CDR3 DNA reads TGTGCTAGTGGTCATCCCGGACAGGGAGGGCTGCAGCACACTGAAGCTTTCTTT. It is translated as CASGHPGQGGLQHTEAFF.

The CDR3 DNA reads as TGTGCCAGCAGCTCTGGACAGGGGGAAAAACTGTTTTTT. This translates into CASSSGQGEKLFF. V is TRBV5-4 and J is TRBJ1-4; TRBD1 agrees at 9 bases. CDR1 and CDR2 (germline): SGHNT, YYREEE (reference sequence). The length of the CDR3 is 13 residues. Trimming took 3 bases from V and 8 from J; bases not matched to a gene: 2.

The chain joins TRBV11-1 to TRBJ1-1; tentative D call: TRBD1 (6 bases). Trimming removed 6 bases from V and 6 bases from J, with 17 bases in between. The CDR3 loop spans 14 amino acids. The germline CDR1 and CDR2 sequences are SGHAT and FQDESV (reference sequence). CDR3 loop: CASSTGTPTSEAFF. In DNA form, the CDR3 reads TGTGCCAGCAGTACGGGGACACCAACGTCTGAAGCTTTCTTT.

In DNA form, the CDR3 reads TGTGCCAGTAGTATTGTCGGGTCCGAGCAGTACTTC. The encoded protein is CASSIVGSEQYF. The chain links TRBV19 to TRBJ2-7; D gene uncertain. Germline V lookup: CDR1 LNHDA, CDR2 SQIVND (reference sequence). V was trimmed by 3 bases and J by 6 bases, leaving 9 bases between them. The CDR3 totals 12 residues.

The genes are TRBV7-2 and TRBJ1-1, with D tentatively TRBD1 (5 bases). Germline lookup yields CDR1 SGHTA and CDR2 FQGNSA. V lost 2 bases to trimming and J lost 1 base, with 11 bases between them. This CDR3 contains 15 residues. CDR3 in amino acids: CASSLLATGNTEAFF. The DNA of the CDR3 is TGTGCCAGCAGCTTATTAGCAACAGGGAACACTGAAGCTTTCTTT.